These T cell receptor beta chains were read from a single sample in a study of siplizumab effects on memory and regulatory T cells. Produced via immunoSEQ multiplex PCR; TCRdb's table is partial and in-frame only. This sample has tens of thousands of clones, with 80% to 90% found just once. The specimen sequenced was Tregs sorted from blood. The source of these receptors is a human donor in good health. The CDR3 runs from the conserved cysteine through the conserved F or W. D genes are given only for firm matches. Where a row states a size, it is once, few, many or the class of an expanded clone; other rows omit it.

TRBV10-2,.,.,TRBJ2-5,CASGTQARETQYF,TGCGCCAGCGGGACCCAAGCTCGGGAGACCCAGTACTTC
TRBV27,.,.,TRBJ1-5,CASSRDTGVSTQHF,TGTGCCAGCAGCCGGGACACCGGCGTATCGACCCAGCATTTT
TRBV18,.,.,TRBJ2-7,CASSPPWGYEQYF,TGTGCCAGCTCACCACCTTGGGGTTACGAGCAGTACTTC
TRBV27,.,few,TRBJ1-1,CASSFLWNTEAFF,TGTGCCAGCAGTTTTCTCTGGAACACTGAAGCTTTCTTT
TRBV11-2,TRBD2,.,TRBJ2-5,CASSPSGGPQETQYF,TGTGCCAGCAGTCCTAGCGGGGGCCCGCAAGAGACCCAGTACTTC
TRBV5-1,.,.,TRBJ1-5,CASSGGVNQPQHF,TGCGCCAGCAGCGGGGGGGTGAATCAGCCCCAGCATTTT
TRBV5-1,.,.,TRBJ2-5,CASSPLGSQETQYF,TGCGCCAGCAGCCCGCTGGGTTCACAAGAGACCCAGTACTTC
TRBV6-5,.,.,TRBJ2-4,CASSYGTLGKNIQYF,TGTGCCAGCAGTTACGGGACGTTGGGCAAAAACATTCAGTACTTC
TRBV7-9,TRBD1,.,TRBJ1-5,CASSLGGTGYNQPQHF,TGTGCCAGCAGCCTCGGGGGGACAGGATACAATCAGCCCCAGCATTTT
TRBV11-3,TRBD1,.,TRBJ2-2,CASSLGHRGGELFF,TGTGCCAGCAGCTTAGGGCACAGGGGTGGGGAGCTGTTTTTT
TRBV5-1,.,.,TRBJ1-1,CASSLAVVGTEAFF,TGCGCCAGCAGCTTGGCGGTGGTGGGCACTGAAGCTTTCTTT
TRBV11-2,.,.,TRBJ2-1,CASSPTPYNEQFF,TGTGCCAGCAGTCCAACCCCGTACAATGAGCAGTTCTTC
TRBV5-1,.,.,TRBJ1-1,CASRVSNTEAFF,TGCGCCAGCAGGGTGTCGAACACTGAAGCTTTCTTT
TRBV10-3,.,.,TRBJ2-5,CAISESGTQYF,TGTGCCATCAGTGAGTCTGGGACCCAGTACTTC
TRBV18,TRBD1,once,TRBJ2-5,CASSPRQGAGETQYF,TGTGCCAGCTCACCGCGACAGGGGGCCGGGGAGACCCAGTACTTC
TRBV7-2,.,.,TRBJ2-3,CASSLVGDRGDTQYF,TGTGCCAGCAGCTTAGTCGGCGATAGGGGAGATACGCAGTATTTT
TRBV2,.,.,TRBJ2-4,CATGTERRNIQYF,TGTGCCACCGGGACTGAACGACGGAACATTCAGTACTTC
TRBV7-2,TRBD1,.,TRBJ1-6,CASSVLWDRDSPLHF,TGTGCCAGCAGCGTCCTCTGGGACAGGGATTCACCCCTCCACTTT
TRBV21-1,.,few,TRBJ2-3,CASSKVQGTRGPYTDTQYF,TGTGCCAGCAGCAAAGTACAAGGGACGCGGGGGCCATACACAGATACGCAGTATTTT
TRBV5-4,.,.,TRBJ2-5,CASSTGGRVGKETQYF,TGTGCCAGCAGCACTGGAGGCAGGGTGGGGAAAGAGACCCAGTACTTC
TRBV7-9,.,.,TRBJ1-1,CASSFRTNTEAFF,TGTGCCAGCAGCTTCCGAACGAACACTGAAGCTTTCTTT
TRBV2,.,.,TRBJ2-5,CASSGQYQETQYF,TGTGCCAGCAGTGGACAATACCAAGAGACCCAGTACTTC
TRBV2,.,.,TRBJ2-1,CASSRDLIVEQFF,TGTGCCAGCAGTCGGGACCTCATCGTTGAGCAGTTCTTC
TRBV11-2,TRBD1,.,TRBJ2-7,CASSAGQGAYEQYF,TGTGCCAGCAGCGCTGGGCAGGGGGCCTACGAGCAGTACTTC
TRBV6-1,.,.,TRBJ1-4,CASSEAYWANEKLFF,TGTGCCAGCAGTGAGGCCTACTGGGCTAATGAAAAACTGTTTTTT
TRBV13,TRBD1,.,TRBJ2-7,CASSLTGTGAYEQYF,TGTGCCAGCAGCCTCACCGGGACAGGGGCTTACGAGCAGTACTTC
TRBV7-6,.,few,TRBJ1-6,CASSPGGGNSPLHF,TGTGCCAGCAGCCCCGGAGGGGGAAATTCACCCCTCCACTTT
TRBV7-2,.,.,TRBJ2-1,CASSFGAMKGNEQFF,TGTGCCAGCAGCTTTGGTGCGATGAAGGGCAATGAGCAGTTCTTC
TRBV27,.,.,TRBJ2-2,CAAEARSTGELFF,TGTGCCGCCGAGGCACGGAGCACCGGGGAGCTGTTTTTT
TRBV20-1,TRBD2,once,TRBJ2-1,CSAIPRGEQFF,TGCAGTGCTATCCCGCGGGGGGAGCAGTTCTTC
TRBV9,TRBD2,.,TRBJ2-3,CASSERTSGGYYTQYF,TGTGCCAGCAGCGAGAGGACTAGCGGGGGCTACTATACGCAGTATTTT